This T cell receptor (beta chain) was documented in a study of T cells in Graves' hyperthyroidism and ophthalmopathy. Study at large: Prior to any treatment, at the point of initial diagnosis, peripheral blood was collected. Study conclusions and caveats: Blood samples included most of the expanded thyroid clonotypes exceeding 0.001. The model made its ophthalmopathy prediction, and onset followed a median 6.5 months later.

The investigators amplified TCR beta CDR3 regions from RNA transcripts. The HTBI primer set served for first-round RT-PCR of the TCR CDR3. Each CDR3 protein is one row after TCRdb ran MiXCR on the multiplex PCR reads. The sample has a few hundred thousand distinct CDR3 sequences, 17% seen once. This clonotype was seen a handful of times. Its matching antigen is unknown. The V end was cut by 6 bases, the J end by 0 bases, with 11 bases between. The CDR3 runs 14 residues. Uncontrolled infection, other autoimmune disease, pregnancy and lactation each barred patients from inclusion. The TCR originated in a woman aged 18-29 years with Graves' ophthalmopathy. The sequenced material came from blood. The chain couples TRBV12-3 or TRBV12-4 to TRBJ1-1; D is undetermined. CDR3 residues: CASRRTGMNTEAFF. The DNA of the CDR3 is TGTGCCAGCAGACGGACGGGAATGAACACTGAAGCTTTCTTT.